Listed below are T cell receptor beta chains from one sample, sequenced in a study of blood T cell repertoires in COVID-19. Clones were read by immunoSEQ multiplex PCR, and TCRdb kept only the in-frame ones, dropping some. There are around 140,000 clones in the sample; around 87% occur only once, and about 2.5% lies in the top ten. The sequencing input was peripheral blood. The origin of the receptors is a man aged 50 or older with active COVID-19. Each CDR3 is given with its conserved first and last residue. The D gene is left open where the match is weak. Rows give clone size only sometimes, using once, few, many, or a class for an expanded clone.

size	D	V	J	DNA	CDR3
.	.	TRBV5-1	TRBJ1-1	TGCGCCAGCTCTAAAGGGGAGGGAAACATGAACACTGAAGCTTTCTTT	CASSKGEGNMNTEAFF
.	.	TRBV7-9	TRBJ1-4	TGTGCCAGCAGCTTAGTCAGGGGTGGTGAAAAACTGTTTTTT	CASSLVRGGEKLFF
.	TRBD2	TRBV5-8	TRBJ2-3	TGTGCCAGCAGCTTGGACTCACTAGCGGTCACAGATACGCAGTATTTT	CASSLDSLAVTDTQYF
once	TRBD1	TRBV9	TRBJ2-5	TGTGCCAGCAGCTCGGGACAGAACCAAGAGACCCAGTACTTC	CASSSGQNQETQYF
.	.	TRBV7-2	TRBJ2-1	TGTGCCAGCAGCCCCGGACTACCTGCTCTCAATGAGCAGTTCTTC	CASSPGLPALNEQFF
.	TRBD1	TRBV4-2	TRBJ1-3	TGTGCCAGCAGCCAAAATCAGGGGGCTGGAAACACCATATATTTT	CASSQNQGAGNTIYF
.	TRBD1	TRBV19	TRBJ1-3	TGTGCCAGTACCGAGACAGGGGGTGGAAACACCATATATTTT	CASTETGGGNTIYF
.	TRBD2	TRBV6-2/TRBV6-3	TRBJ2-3	TGTGCCAGCAGTTACTCGGTCACGCGGGGGGGCTATGCAGATACGCAGTATTTT	CASSYSVTRGGYADTQYF
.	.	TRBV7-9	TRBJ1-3	TGTGCCAGCAGCGCAAGGGGCTTATATGGAAACACCATATATTTT	CASSARGLYGNTIYF
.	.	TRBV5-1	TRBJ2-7	TGCGCCAGCAGCTTGATGACAAACTACGAGCAGTACTTC	CASSLMTNYEQYF
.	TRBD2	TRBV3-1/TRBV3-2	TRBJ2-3	TGTGCCAGCAGTAAACTAGCGGGGTGGGATACGCAGTATTTT	CASSKLAGWDTQYF
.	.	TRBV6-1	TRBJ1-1	TGTGCCAGCAGTGATGCAGGGTCCGTGATGAACACTGAAGCTTTCTTT	CASSDAGSVMNTEAFF
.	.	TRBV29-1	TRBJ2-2	TGCAGCGCGACTACCAGGGTTGGCACCGGGGAGCTGTTTTTT	CSATTRVGTGELFF
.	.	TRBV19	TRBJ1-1	TGTGCCAGTAGTATCAAAACCTGGACAGAAAACACTGAAGCTTTCTTT	CASSIKTWTENTEAFF
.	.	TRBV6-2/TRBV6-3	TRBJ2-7	TGTGCCAGCAGTTCCAGATGGTACGAGCAGTACTTC	CASSSRWYEQYF
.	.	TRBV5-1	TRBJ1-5	TGCGCCAGCAGCCTGGACAGTCCGAATCAGCCCCAGCATTTT	CASSLDSPNQPQHF
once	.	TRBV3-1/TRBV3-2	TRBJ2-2	TGTGCCAGCAGCCGCGATTGGGGGGCGAACACCGGGGAGCTGTTTTTT	CASSRDWGANTGELFF
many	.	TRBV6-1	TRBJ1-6	TGTGCCAGCAGTGACCTATTAAATTCACCCCTCCACTTT	CASSDLLNSPLHF
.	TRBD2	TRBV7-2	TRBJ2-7	TGTGCCAGCAGCTTAGTTCCATTGACTAGCGGGTCCTACGAGCAGTACTTC	CASSLVPLTSGSYEQYF
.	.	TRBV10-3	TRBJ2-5	TGTGCCACGGGACTGGAACAAGAGACCCAGTACTTC	CATGLEQETQYF
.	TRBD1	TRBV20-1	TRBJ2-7	TGCAGTGCCCGACAGGGATCCGAGCAGTACTTC	CSARQGSEQYF
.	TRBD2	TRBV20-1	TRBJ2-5	TGCAGTGCTAGTGGGACTAGCGGGGGCCTTCCTCAAGAGACCCAGTACTTC	CSASGTSGGLPQETQYF